A selection of T cell receptor beta chains follows, all from one sample in a study of blood T cell repertoires in COVID-19. Using immunoSEQ multiplex PCR, the repertoire was profiled, and TCRdb retains in-frame clones only, with some absent. The data show around 6,700 clones, 80% to 90% seen once. The sample taken for sequencing was peripheral blood. Receptors were obtained from a man between 65 and 79 years old with active COVID-19. CDR3s include the opening cysteine and the closing phenylalanine or tryptophan. Fields, in order: V gene, D gene, J gene, clone size, CDR3 DNA, CDR3 protein. D genes are given only for firm matches. A row's size may be missing; if present it is once, few, many or a size class.

V gene: TRBV7-9
D gene: TRBD2
J gene: TRBJ2-1
clone size: .
CDR3 DNA: TGTGCCAGCAGCTTGGGGTGGGAGCGGGGCCTAGGGGAGCAGTTCTTC
CDR3 protein: CASSLGWERGLGEQFF

V gene: TRBV7-9
D gene: .
J gene: TRBJ2-1
clone size: .
CDR3 DNA: TGTGCCAGCAGCTTAGGGGCAGGCTTGGGTGAGCAGTTCTTC
CDR3 protein: CASSLGAGLGEQFF

V gene: TRBV27
D gene: TRBD2
J gene: TRBJ2-1
clone size: .
CDR3 DNA: TGTGCCAGCAGTTCTCCGACTAGCGGGTTCCTTTTTGAGCAGTTCTTC
CDR3 protein: CASSSPTSGFLFEQFF

V gene: TRBV19
D gene: .
J gene: TRBJ1-1
clone size: .
CDR3 DNA: TGTGCCAGTAGTCCCACTCGACCCAGGACTGAAGCTTTCTTT
CDR3 protein: CASSPTRPRTEAFF

V gene: TRBV21-1
D gene: .
J gene: TRBJ2-7
clone size: .
CDR3 DNA: TGTGCCAGCAGCAGAAAACAGGGGGCGGGCAGCTACGAGCAGTACTTC
CDR3 protein: CASSRKQGAGSYEQYF

V gene: TRBV18
D gene: TRBD2
J gene: TRBJ2-1
clone size: .
CDR3 DNA: TGTGCCAGCTCACCGGGACTAGCGGGGGGATCGTACAATGAGCAGTTCTTC
CDR3 protein: CASSPGLAGGSYNEQFF

V gene: TRBV7-9
D gene: .
J gene: TRBJ1-2
clone size: .
CDR3 DNA: TGTGCCAGCAGCACCCCACAGGGAGGGAGCTATGGCTACACCTTC
CDR3 protein: CASSTPQGGSYGYTF

V gene: TRBV7-9
D gene: .
J gene: TRBJ2-1
clone size: .
CDR3 DNA: TGTGCCAGCAGCTTCGGCGGGGAGGAGCAGTTCTTC
CDR3 protein: CASSFGGEEQFF

V gene: TRBV2
D gene: TRBD1
J gene: TRBJ1-2
clone size: .
CDR3 DNA: TGTGCCAGCAGTACCGACAGGGGGTCTAACTATGGCTACACCTTC
CDR3 protein: CASSTDRGSNYGYTF

V gene: TRBV3-1/TRBV3-2
D gene: .
J gene: TRBJ1-4
clone size: .
CDR3 DNA: TGTGCCAGCAGCCCGGGACTCTCAAATGAAAAACTGTTTTTT
CDR3 protein: CASSPGLSNEKLFF

V gene: TRBV4-1
D gene: .
J gene: TRBJ2-6
clone size: few
CDR3 DNA: TGCGCCAGCAGCCAAGAAGCACCATCTCGCTCTGGGGCCAACGTCCTGACTTTC
CDR3 protein: CASSQEAPSRSGANVLTF

V gene: TRBV27
D gene: .
J gene: TRBJ2-1
clone size: .
CDR3 DNA: TGTGCCAGCAGTTTCGCGGCCAATGAGCAGTTCTTC
CDR3 protein: CASSFAANEQFF

V gene: TRBV6-1
D gene: TRBD1
J gene: TRBJ1-1
clone size: .
CDR3 DNA: TGTGCCAGCAGTGTACAGGGGGGGGACGGGAACACTGAAGCTTTCTTT
CDR3 protein: CASSVQGGDGNTEAFF

V gene: TRBV7-2
D gene: TRBD2
J gene: TRBJ2-1
clone size: .
CDR3 DNA: TGTGCCAGCAGCATAGCTAGCGGGGCCCAAAGGAATGAGCAGTTCTTC
CDR3 protein: CASSIASGAQRNEQFF

V gene: TRBV27
D gene: TRBD1
J gene: TRBJ2-2
clone size: .
CDR3 DNA: TGTGCCAGCAGTTTAGGGACAGAGAACACCGGGGAGCTGTTTTTT
CDR3 protein: CASSLGTENTGELFF

V gene: TRBV7-9
D gene: TRBD1
J gene: TRBJ2-7
clone size: once
CDR3 DNA: TGTGCCAGCAGCTTTCAAACCGGGACAGGGGAATACGAGCAGTACTTC
CDR3 protein: CASSFQTGTGEYEQYF

V gene: TRBV4-3
D gene: .
J gene: TRBJ1-5
clone size: once
CDR3 DNA: TGCGCCAGCAGCCAAGACGTGGGCCGGGGACAGCCCCAGCATTTT
CDR3 protein: CASSQDVGRGQPQHF

V gene: TRBV6-5
D gene: .
J gene: TRBJ1-6
clone size: .
CDR3 DNA: TGTGCCAGCAGTTACTCGCCGGGAGGCTATAATTCACCCCTCCACTTT
CDR3 protein: CASSYSPGGYNSPLHF

V gene: TRBV5-6
D gene: TRBD1
J gene: TRBJ1-4
clone size: .
CDR3 DNA: TGTGCCCTGACAGGGGAAGTTCTTGGCACTAATGAAAAACTGTTTTTT
CDR3 protein: CALTGEVLGTNEKLFF

V gene: TRBV27
D gene: .
J gene: TRBJ2-6
clone size: .
CDR3 DNA: TGTGCCAGCAGCAGCAGGGGCTCTGGGGCCAACGTCCTGACTTTC
CDR3 protein: CASSSRGSGANVLTF

V gene: TRBV6-5
D gene: TRBD1
J gene: TRBJ2-7
clone size: once
CDR3 DNA: TGTGCCAGCAGTTACTCACAGGGGGCGCCGGCCGAGCAGTACTTC
CDR3 protein: CASSYSQGAPAEQYF

V gene: TRBV15
D gene: TRBD1
J gene: TRBJ1-5
clone size: .
CDR3 DNA: TGTGCCACCAGCCGACAGGGCCCTGATCAGCCCCAGCATTTT
CDR3 protein: CATSRQGPDQPQHF

V gene: TRBV7-8
D gene: TRBD2
J gene: TRBJ2-7
clone size: .
CDR3 DNA: TGTGCCAGCAGACCCGGGGGAGGGGCCCACGAGCAGTACTTC
CDR3 protein: CASRPGGGAHEQYF

V gene: TRBV7-6
D gene: TRBD2
J gene: TRBJ2-7
clone size: .
CDR3 DNA: TGTGCCAGCAGCTCGCTGACTAGCGGGGTGGGCCGATACGAGCAGTACTTC
CDR3 protein: CASSSLTSGVGRYEQYF

V gene: TRBV5-1
D gene: TRBD1
J gene: TRBJ1-2
clone size: .
CDR3 DNA: TGCGCCAGCAGCTTGGAGGGGGGACAGGGGCGTAATGGCTACACCTTC
CDR3 protein: CASSLEGGQGRNGYTF

V gene: TRBV27
D gene: .
J gene: TRBJ1-5
clone size: .
CDR3 DNA: TGTGCCAGCAGTTTATACGGGACAAGCAATCAGCCCCAGCATTTT
CDR3 protein: CASSLYGTSNQPQHF

V gene: TRBV5-8
D gene: .
J gene: TRBJ1-2
clone size: .
CDR3 DNA: TGTGCCAGCAGCCCTCGGGGTTGGGGAAATGGCTACACCTTC
CDR3 protein: CASSPRGWGNGYTF

V gene: TRBV6-5
D gene: .
J gene: TRBJ2-5
clone size: .
CDR3 DNA: TGTGCCAGCAGTTCGGGCGGGTACCAAGAGACCCAGTACTTC
CDR3 protein: CASSSGGYQETQYF

V gene: TRBV4-3
D gene: .
J gene: TRBJ2-2
clone size: once
CDR3 DNA: TGCGCCAGCAGCCAAGTCGAGGGCGCCGGGGAGCTGTTTTTT
CDR3 protein: CASSQVEGAGELFF

V gene: TRBV4-3
D gene: TRBD1
J gene: TRBJ1-5
clone size: once
CDR3 DNA: TGCGCCAGCAGCCAAGCTCCCGGGACAGGTGGACAGCCCCAGCATTTT
CDR3 protein: CASSQAPGTGGQPQHF

V gene: TRBV3-1/TRBV3-2
D gene: .
J gene: TRBJ2-3
clone size: .
CDR3 DNA: TGTGCCAGCAGCCGGAGAGGAGGTAGCACAGATACGCAGTATTTT
CDR3 protein: CASSRRGGSTDTQYF

V gene: TRBV2
D gene: TRBD2
J gene: TRBJ2-3
clone size: .
CDR3 DNA: TGTGCCAGCAGCCCCCCAGCGGGGTCTGATACGCAGTATTTT
CDR3 protein: CASSPPAGSDTQYF

V gene: TRBV12-5
D gene: TRBD1
J gene: TRBJ1-2
clone size: once
CDR3 DNA: TGTGCTAGTGGTTCGCACACCAGACCTACAGGGGGGGACTATGGCTACACCTTC
CDR3 protein: CASGSHTRPTGGDYGYTF

V gene: TRBV5-6
D gene: .
J gene: TRBJ2-1
clone size: few
CDR3 DNA: TGTGCCAGCAGCTGGACCGGGACTTTATACAATGAGCAGTTCTTC
CDR3 protein: CASSWTGTLYNEQFF

V gene: TRBV7-3
D gene: TRBD1
J gene: TRBJ2-3
clone size: once
CDR3 DNA: TGTGCCAGCAGCGTTACGGGACAGGGGGCTGGAGATACGCAGTATTTT
CDR3 protein: CASSVTGQGAGDTQYF

V gene: TRBV29-1
D gene: TRBD1
J gene: TRBJ1-1
clone size: .
CDR3 DNA: TGCAGCGTCGAAAACAGGGGAGCAAGCACTGAAGCTTTCTTT
CDR3 protein: CSVENRGASTEAFF

V gene: TRBV7-9
D gene: .
J gene: TRBJ1-4
clone size: .
CDR3 DNA: TGTGCCAGCACCGCCCCGGATGAAAAACTGTTTTTT
CDR3 protein: CASTAPDEKLFF

V gene: TRBV19
D gene: .
J gene: TRBJ2-7
clone size: .
CDR3 DNA: TGTGCCAGTAGTATAATAAGCTTTACCTACGAGCAGTACTTC
CDR3 protein: CASSIISFTYEQYF

V gene: TRBV11-2
D gene: .
J gene: TRBJ1-4
clone size: .
CDR3 DNA: TGTGCCAGCAGCTTAGGGCACAGGAGGGGTAATGAAAAACTGTTTTTT
CDR3 protein: CASSLGHRRGNEKLFF

V gene: TRBV5-4
D gene: .
J gene: TRBJ2-3
clone size: .
CDR3 DNA: TGTGCCAGCAGTTTCTCCACAGATACGCAGTATTTT
CDR3 protein: CASSFSTDTQYF

V gene: TRBV5-1
D gene: .
J gene: TRBJ2-1
clone size: .
CDR3 DNA: TGCGCCAGCAGCTTGGGACTCAACTACAATGAGCAGTTCTTC
CDR3 protein: CASSLGLNYNEQFF

V gene: TRBV3-1/TRBV3-2
D gene: TRBD2
J gene: TRBJ2-5
clone size: .
CDR3 DNA: TGTGCCAGCAGGACTAGCGGGGTACCTGAGACCCAGTACTTC
CDR3 protein: CASRTSGVPETQYF

V gene: TRBV7-9
D gene: .
J gene: TRBJ1-2
clone size: .
CDR3 DNA: TGTGCCAGCAGCTTCCCCTCCATTAGGGAGGGCGGCTACACCTTC
CDR3 protein: CASSFPSIREGGYTF

V gene: TRBV7-9
D gene: .
J gene: TRBJ1-2
clone size: .
CDR3 DNA: TGTGCCAGCAGCCTACAGGAGATCTTC
CDR3 protein: CASSLQEIF

V gene: TRBV11-2
D gene: .
J gene: TRBJ1-2
clone size: few
CDR3 DNA: TGTGCCAGCAGCCCAGCCGAGGGTGGTAACTATGGCTACACCTTC
CDR3 protein: CASSPAEGGNYGYTF

V gene: TRBV5-4
D gene: .
J gene: TRBJ1-1
clone size: .
CDR3 DNA: TGTGCCAGCAGCTTTGGACGGGGGAGCTTAGACACTGAAGCTTTCTTT
CDR3 protein: CASSFGRGSLDTEAFF

V gene: TRBV5-1
D gene: TRBD1
J gene: TRBJ1-3
clone size: .
CDR3 DNA: TGCGCCAGCGGCGCCGGGACAGGGGCCTCTGGAAACACCATATATTTT
CDR3 protein: CASGAGTGASGNTIYF

V gene: TRBV5-1
D gene: TRBD2
J gene: TRBJ2-1
clone size: .
CDR3 DNA: TGCGCCAGCAGGTCTAGCGGGGGGCTAAATGAGCAGTTCTTC
CDR3 protein: CASRSSGGLNEQFF

V gene: TRBV18
D gene: .
J gene: TRBJ2-7
clone size: .
CDR3 DNA: TGTGCCAGCTCACCGACTGTCCAATACGAGCAGTACTTC
CDR3 protein: CASSPTVQYEQYF

V gene: TRBV3-1/TRBV3-2
D gene: .
J gene: TRBJ2-1
clone size: .
CDR3 DNA: TGTGCCAGCAGCCAAGAGGTTCCACTGGGGGGTACGATCAATGAGCAGTTCTTC
CDR3 protein: CASSQEVPLGGTINEQFF

V gene: TRBV6-5
D gene: TRBD2
J gene: TRBJ2-5
clone size: .
CDR3 DNA: TGTGCCAGCAGTCAGCTAGCGGGGGCCGAGACCCAGTACTTC
CDR3 protein: CASSQLAGAETQYF

V gene: TRBV24-1
D gene: .
J gene: TRBJ2-2
clone size: .
CDR3 DNA: TGTGCCACCAGTGATGGGCGGGTCGACACCGGGGAGCTGTTTTTT
CDR3 protein: CATSDGRVDTGELFF

V gene: TRBV6-2/TRBV6-3
D gene: .
J gene: TRBJ2-3
clone size: .
CDR3 DNA: TGTGCCAGCAGTTATGGGTTACGGGGACAAGTCACAGATACGCAGTATTTT
CDR3 protein: CASSYGLRGQVTDTQYF

V gene: TRBV5-8
D gene: .
J gene: TRBJ1-2
clone size: .
CDR3 DNA: TGTGCCAGCAGCCCAGGGACACAAGCCGGCTATGGCTACACCTTC
CDR3 protein: CASSPGTQAGYGYTF

V gene: TRBV3-1/TRBV3-2
D gene: TRBD1
J gene: TRBJ2-5
clone size: .
CDR3 DNA: TGTGCCAGCAGCCAGGTAGCATCGGACAGGGGGTTTTCAGAGACCCAGTACTTC
CDR3 protein: CASSQVASDRGFSETQYF

V gene: TRBV20-1
D gene: .
J gene: TRBJ1-3
clone size: .
CDR3 DNA: TGCAGTGCTAGTAGTGGCAACACCATATATTTT
CDR3 protein: CSASSGNTIYF

V gene: TRBV7-9
D gene: TRBD1
J gene: TRBJ2-7
clone size: .
CDR3 DNA: TGTGCCAGCATGACAGGGGGGGTTTACGAGCAGTACTTC
CDR3 protein: CASMTGGVYEQYF

V gene: TRBV2
D gene: TRBD2
J gene: TRBJ2-7
clone size: .
CDR3 DNA: TGTGCCAGCAGCGCCGGGACTAGCGGGGGGGCCTACGAGCAGTACTTC
CDR3 protein: CASSAGTSGGAYEQYF

V gene: TRBV19
D gene: .
J gene: TRBJ2-1
clone size: .
CDR3 DNA: TGTGCCAGTAGTTCCCGGGCAGGGGGGACCTACAATGAGCAGTTCTTC
CDR3 protein: CASSSRAGGTYNEQFF

V gene: TRBV5-1
D gene: .
J gene: TRBJ1-1
clone size: .
CDR3 DNA: TGCGCCAGCAGCTCAGCGACGGTGAACACTGAAGCTTTCTTT
CDR3 protein: CASSSATVNTEAFF